This T cell receptor beta chain appears in the sequencing data of a study of T cells in localized non-small cell lung cancer. Here immunoSEQ multiplex PCR was the method, and the copy in TCRdb shows in-frame clones only, minus some. The table has 30,000 or so clones, 70% to 90% seen once. The germline V gene has CDR1 SGDLS and CDR2 YYNGEE. Trimming shortened V by 0 bases and J by 1 base, and 4 bases separated the two germline ends. The CDR3 is 13 residues long. The sequenced sample was peripheral blood, obtained before any cancer treatment. This TCR derives from a female donor of 60 years or more with stage III squamous cell lung carcinoma. The chain employs TRBV9 and TRBJ1-1; D is undetermined. The CDR3 sequence: CASSVAPNTEAFF. CDR3 in DNA: TGTGCCAGCAGCGTAGCACCGAACACTGAAGCTTTCTTT.